One sample yielded the 9 T cell receptor beta chains listed below, sequenced in a study of shared clonotypes between healthy human individuals. Sequencing was performed with immunoSEQ multiplex PCR; in TCRdb, only in-frame clones are kept and a portion is missing. Here the sample spans about 2 million clones, about 95% being singletons. Naive CD8 cells were CD45RO-negative, positively selected for CCR7, excluding terminally differentiated effector memory CD45RA+ cells. The sequenced sample consisted of naive CD8+ T cells sorted from blood. These receptor sequences come from a man younger than 35 in good health.

The chain uses TRBV5-4 and TRBJ1-3; unclear D gene. V lost 10 bases and J lost 4, with 12 bases in between. Germline CDR1 SGHNT, CDR2 YYREEE (reference sequence). This CDR3 has 12 residues. CDR3 residues: CAGGPEGNTIYF. Written as DNA, the CDR3 is TGTGCCGGCGGGCCGGAAGGAAACACCATATATTTT.

The CDR3 sequence: CASSGGQGLYQETQYF. CDR3 in DNA: TGTGCCAGCAGCGGTGGACAGGGCCTGTACCAAGAGACCCAGTACTTC. The rearrangement links TRBV2 to TRBJ2-5, with 8 bases that match TRBD1. Germline-derived CDR1 and CDR2 are SNHLY and FYNNEI. The CDR3 runs 16 residues. Trimming removed 6 bases from V and 0 bases from J; junction bases left unmatched: 9.

This chain connects TRBV5-5 to TRBJ2-2; D is possibly TRBD1 or TRBD2 (5 bases each). This CDR3 is 15 amino acids long. CDR1 is SGHKS, CDR2 YYEKEE, per germline (reference sequence). The germline V and J ends were trimmed by 3 bases and 7 bases, with 16 bases remaining between them. The CDR3 nucleotides are TGTGCCAGCAGCTCCCGGGGCTTGGGTGACGGGGAGCTGTTTTTT. Translating it yields CASSSRGLGDGELFF.

In DNA form, the CDR3 reads TGCGCCAGCAGCCAAGGTCCCCCTCTAGCATCGAGCTCCTACGAGCAGTACTTC. It is translated as CASSQGPPLASSSYEQYF. V gene TRBV4-3 combines with J gene TRBJ2-7, with D tentatively TRBD2 (5 bases). V gave up 1 base and J gave up 0 bases, with 19 bases separating them. Germline V gene lookup returns CDR1 LGHNA and CDR2 YSLEER. CDR3 length equals 18 residues.

The DNA for the CDR3 is TGTGCCAGCAGTCCGGGGACAGCCTCGGAGACCCAGTACTTC. Encoded protein: CASSPGTASETQYF. V and J are TRBV27 and TRBJ2-5; TRBD1 matches 7 bases. V shed 5 bases and J 5 bases; nucleotides not matched to a gene: 8. CDR1 and CDR2 from the germline V gene are MNHEY and SMNVEV (reference sequence). CDR3 length equals 14 residues.

This CDR3 is CASSDSNQGQGYQETQYF. CDR3 bases: TGTGCCAGCAGTGACTCGAACCAGGGACAGGGGTACCAAGAGACCCAGTACTTC. The chain is built from TRBV6-4 and TRBJ2-5; the match to TRBD1 covers 10 bases. Germline-derived CDR1 and CDR2 are MRHNA and SNTAGT. The CDR3 contains 18 residues. The J segment lost 0 bases and the V segment lost 0 bases, leaving 7 bases of the junction unmatched.

V and J are TRBV7-9 and TRBJ1-2, with 7 nucleotides matching TRBD1. The CDR3 covers 17 residues. Germline lookup yields CDR1 SEHNR and CDR2 FQNEAQ (reference sequence). V gave up 5 bases and J gave up 2 bases; unmatched junction bases: 14. In nucleotides, the CDR3 is TGTGCCAGCAGCCTTTTCAAAGACAGGGAGCGAAACTATGGCTACACCTTC. Its protein product is CASSLFKDRERNYGYTF. Filled out from reference TRBV7-9 and TRBJ1-2, the complete variable domain reads DTGVSQNPRHKITKRGQNVTFRCDPISEHNRLYWYRQTLGQGPEFLTYFQNEAQLEKSRLLSDRFSAERPKGSFSTLEIQRTEQGDSAMYLCASSLFKDRERNYGYTFGSGTRLTVV.

The V gene is TRBV10-2, the J gene TRBJ1-2; possibly TRBD1 for D (5 bases). The V gene's germline CDR1 is WSHSY and CDR2 SAAADI. V dropped 0 bases and J dropped 4 bases, with 12 bases sitting between them. The CDR3 totals 15 residues. The CDR3 sequence is CASSESTGDFYGYTF. The CDR3 region has the DNA TGCGCCAGCAGTGAGTCGACTGGGGACTTCTATGGCTACACCTTC.

This clone is a singleton in its sample. The CDR3 protein is CASSIEGQGDAFF. In DNA form, the CDR3 reads TGTGCCAGTAGTATAGAGGGACAGGGGGACGCTTTCTTT. V usage is TRBV19 and J usage is TRBJ1-1; 11 bases line up with TRBD1. The CDR3 length is 13 residues. The V gene's germline CDR1 is LNHDA and CDR2 SQIVND (reference sequence). V lost 0 bases and J lost 11; bases outside the gene matches: 2.